The sequence of this T cell receptor beta chain was determined in a study of blood T cell repertoires in COVID-19. V was clipped by 0 bases and J by 2 bases, with 8 bases between them. This CDR3 region has 14 residues. Germline lookup yields CDR1 SGDLS and CDR2 YYNGEE. The assay was immunoSEQ multiplex PCR, and TCRdb's table has in-frame clones only and misses some. There are 150,000 to 200,000 clones in the sample; almost 80% occur only once, and roughly 17% lies in the top ten. The sequenced sample was peripheral blood. The chain combines TRBV9 with TRBJ2-5, with D maybe TRBD1 (5 bases). This sequence was found in a man aged 60-69 years with active or convalescent COVID-19. CDR3 in amino acids: CASSVAGAQETQYF. The CDR3 DNA follows: TGTGCCAGCAGCGTAGCTGGGGCTCAAGAGACCCAGTACTTC.